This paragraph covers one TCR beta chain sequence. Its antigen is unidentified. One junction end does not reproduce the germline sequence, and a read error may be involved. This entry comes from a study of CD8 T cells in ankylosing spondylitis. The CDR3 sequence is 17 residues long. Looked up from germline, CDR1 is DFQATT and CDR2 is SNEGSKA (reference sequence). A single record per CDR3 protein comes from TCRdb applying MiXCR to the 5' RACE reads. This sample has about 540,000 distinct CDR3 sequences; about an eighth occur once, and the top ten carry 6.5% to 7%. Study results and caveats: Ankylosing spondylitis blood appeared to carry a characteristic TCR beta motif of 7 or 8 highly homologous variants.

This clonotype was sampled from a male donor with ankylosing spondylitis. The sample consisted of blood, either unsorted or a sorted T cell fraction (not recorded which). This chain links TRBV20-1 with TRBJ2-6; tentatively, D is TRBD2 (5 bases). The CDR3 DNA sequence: TGCTGTGCTAGAGTCAGTTCCGGGGTTCCTGGGGCCAACGTCCTGACTTTC. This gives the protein CCARVSSGVPGANVLTF.